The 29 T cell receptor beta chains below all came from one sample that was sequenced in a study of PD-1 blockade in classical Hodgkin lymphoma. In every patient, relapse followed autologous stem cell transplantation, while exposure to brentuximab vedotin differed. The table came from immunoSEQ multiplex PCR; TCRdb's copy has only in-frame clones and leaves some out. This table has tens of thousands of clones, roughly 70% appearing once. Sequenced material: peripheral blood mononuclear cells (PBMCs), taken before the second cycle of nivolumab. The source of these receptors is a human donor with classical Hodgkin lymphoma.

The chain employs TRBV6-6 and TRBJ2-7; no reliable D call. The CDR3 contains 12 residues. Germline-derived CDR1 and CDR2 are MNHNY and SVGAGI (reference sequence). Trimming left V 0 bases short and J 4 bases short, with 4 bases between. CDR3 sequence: CASSYSWYEQYF. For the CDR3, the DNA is TGTGCCAGCAGTTACTCGTGGTACGAGCAGTACTTC.

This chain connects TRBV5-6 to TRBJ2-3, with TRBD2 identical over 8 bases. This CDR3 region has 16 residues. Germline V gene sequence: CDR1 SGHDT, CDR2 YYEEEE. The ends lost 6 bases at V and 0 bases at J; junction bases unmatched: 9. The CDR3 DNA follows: TGTGCCAGCACCCGGCGGGGGGCCCTAAGCACAGATACGCAGTATTTT. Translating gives CASTRRGALSTDTQYF. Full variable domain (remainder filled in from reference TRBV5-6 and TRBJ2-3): DAGVTQSPTHLIKTRGQQVTLRCSPKSGHDTVSWYQQALGQGPQFIFQYYEEEERQRGNFPDRFSGHQFPNYSSELNVNALLLGDSALYLCASTRRGALSTDTQYFGPGTRLTVL.

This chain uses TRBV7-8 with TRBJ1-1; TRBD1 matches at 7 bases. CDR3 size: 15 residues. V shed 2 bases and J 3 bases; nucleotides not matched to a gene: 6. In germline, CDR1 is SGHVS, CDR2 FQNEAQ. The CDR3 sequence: CASSLRPGGDTEAFF. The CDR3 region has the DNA TGTGCCAGCAGCTTACGTCCAGGGGGAGACACTGAAGCTTTCTTT.

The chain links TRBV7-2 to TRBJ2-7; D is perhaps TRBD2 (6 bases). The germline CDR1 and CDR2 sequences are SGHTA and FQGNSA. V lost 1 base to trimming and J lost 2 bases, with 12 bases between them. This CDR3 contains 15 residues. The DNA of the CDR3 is TGTGCCAGCAGCTTAGTGGGGCGGGGCCCCTACGAGCAGTACTTC. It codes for CASSLVGRGPYEQYF.

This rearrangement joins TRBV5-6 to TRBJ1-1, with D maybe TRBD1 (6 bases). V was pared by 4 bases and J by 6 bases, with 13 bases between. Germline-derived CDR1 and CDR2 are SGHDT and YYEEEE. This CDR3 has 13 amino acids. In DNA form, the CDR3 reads TGTGCCAGCAGCCCTGGGGGCATCTCTGAAGCTTTCTTT. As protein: CASSPGGISEAFF.

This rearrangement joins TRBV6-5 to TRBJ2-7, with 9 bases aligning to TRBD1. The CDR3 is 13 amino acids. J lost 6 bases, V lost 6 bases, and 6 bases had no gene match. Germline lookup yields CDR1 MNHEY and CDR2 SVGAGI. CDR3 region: CASSQQGAGEQYV. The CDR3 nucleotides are TGTGCCAGCAGCCAACAGGGGGCCGGCGAGCAGTACGTC.

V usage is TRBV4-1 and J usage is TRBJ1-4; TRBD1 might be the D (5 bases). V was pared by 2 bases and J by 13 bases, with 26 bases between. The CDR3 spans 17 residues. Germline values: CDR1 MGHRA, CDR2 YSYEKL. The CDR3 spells CASSQRLIRGTLMALFF. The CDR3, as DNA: TGCGCCAGCAGCCAACGATTAATACGGGGGACCTTAATGGCACTGTTTTTT.

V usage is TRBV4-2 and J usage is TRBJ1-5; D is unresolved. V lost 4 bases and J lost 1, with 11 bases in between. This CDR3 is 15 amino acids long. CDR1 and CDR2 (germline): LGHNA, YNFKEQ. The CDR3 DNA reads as TGTGCCAGCAGCCTGTGGGGAGCGAGCAATCAGCCCCAGCATTTT. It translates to CASSLWGASNQPQHF.

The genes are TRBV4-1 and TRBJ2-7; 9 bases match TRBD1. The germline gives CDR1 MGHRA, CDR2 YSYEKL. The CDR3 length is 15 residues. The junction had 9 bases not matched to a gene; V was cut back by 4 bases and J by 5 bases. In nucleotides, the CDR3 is TGCGCCAGCAGCCCCGGGACAGGGATTTTCAACGAGCAGTACGTC. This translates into CASSPGTGIFNEQYV.

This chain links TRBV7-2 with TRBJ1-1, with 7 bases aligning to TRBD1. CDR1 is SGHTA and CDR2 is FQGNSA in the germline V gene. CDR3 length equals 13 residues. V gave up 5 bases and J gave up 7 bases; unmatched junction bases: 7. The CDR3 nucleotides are TGTGCCAGCAGCCTAACAGGGGCAAGTGAAGCTTTCTTT. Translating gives CASSLTGASEAFF. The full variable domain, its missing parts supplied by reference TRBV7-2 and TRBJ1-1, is GAGVSQSPSNKVTEKGKDVELRCDPISGHTALYWYRQSLGQGLEFLIYFQGNSAPDKSGLPSDRFSAERTGGSVSTLTIQRTQQEDSAVYLCASSLTGASEAFFGQGTRLTVV.

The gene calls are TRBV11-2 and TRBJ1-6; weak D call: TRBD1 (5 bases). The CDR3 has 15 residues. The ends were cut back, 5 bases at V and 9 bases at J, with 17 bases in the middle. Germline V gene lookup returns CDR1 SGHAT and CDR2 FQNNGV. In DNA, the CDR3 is TGTGCCAGCAGCGACTTGGTGGGTGGGGGTTCACCCCTCCACTTT. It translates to CASSDLVGGGSPLHF.

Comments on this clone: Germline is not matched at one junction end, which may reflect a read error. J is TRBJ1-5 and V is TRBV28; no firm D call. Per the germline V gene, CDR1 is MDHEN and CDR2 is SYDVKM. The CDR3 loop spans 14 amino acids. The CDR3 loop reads CASSLGSPVSAAIF. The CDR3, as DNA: TGTGCCAGCAGTTTGGGGAGCCCGGTTTCTGCGGCGATTTTT. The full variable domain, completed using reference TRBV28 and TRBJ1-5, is DVKVTQSSRYLVKRTGEKVFLECVQDMDHENMFWYRQDPGLGLRLIYFSYDVKMKEKGDIPEGYSVSREKKERFSLILESASTNQTSMYLCASSLGSPVSAAIFGDGTRLSIL.

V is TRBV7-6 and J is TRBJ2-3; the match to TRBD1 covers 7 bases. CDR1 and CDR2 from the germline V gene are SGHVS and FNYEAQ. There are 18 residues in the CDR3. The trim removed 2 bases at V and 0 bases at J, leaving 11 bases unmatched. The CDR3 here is CASSLRGGTAASTDTQYF. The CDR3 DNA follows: TGTGCCAGCAGCTTAAGAGGGGGCACAGCAGCTAGCACAGATACGCAGTATTTT.

The CDR3 loop reads CASSLGTGSRGEKLFF. In DNA, the CDR3 is TGTGCCAGCAGCTTGGGGACAGGGTCAAGGGGTGAAAAACTGTTTTTT. This chain uses TRBV5-8 with TRBJ1-4; TRBD1 matches at 8 bases. The CDR3 is made up of 16 amino acids. Germline values: CDR1 SGHTS, CDR2 YDEGEE. Unmatched junction bases numbered 8, after V lost 0 bases and J lost 7 bases.

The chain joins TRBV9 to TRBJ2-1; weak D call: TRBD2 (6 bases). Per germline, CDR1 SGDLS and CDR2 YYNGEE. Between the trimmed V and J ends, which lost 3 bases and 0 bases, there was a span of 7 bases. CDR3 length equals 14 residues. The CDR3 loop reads CASSAGSSYNEQFF. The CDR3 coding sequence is TGTGCCAGCAGCGCCGGGAGCTCCTACAATGAGCAGTTCTTC.

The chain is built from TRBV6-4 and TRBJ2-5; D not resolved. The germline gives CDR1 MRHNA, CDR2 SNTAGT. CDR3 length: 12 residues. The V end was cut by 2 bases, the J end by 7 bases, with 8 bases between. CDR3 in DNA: TGTGCCAGCAGTGACGGCCCCGGGACCCAGTACTTC. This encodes CASSDGPGTQYF.

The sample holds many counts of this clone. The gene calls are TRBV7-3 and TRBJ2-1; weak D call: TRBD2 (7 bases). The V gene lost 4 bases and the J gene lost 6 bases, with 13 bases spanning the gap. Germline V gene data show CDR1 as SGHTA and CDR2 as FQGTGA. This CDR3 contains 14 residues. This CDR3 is CASSSLGGRNEQFF. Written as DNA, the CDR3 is TGTGCCAGCAGCTCTCTCGGGGGGCGCAATGAGCAGTTCTTC.

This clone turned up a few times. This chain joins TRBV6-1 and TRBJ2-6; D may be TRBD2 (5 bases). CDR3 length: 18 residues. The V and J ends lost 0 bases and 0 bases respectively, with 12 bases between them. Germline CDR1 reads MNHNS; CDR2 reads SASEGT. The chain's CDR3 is CASSEAPTGSSGANVLTF. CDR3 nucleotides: TGTGCCAGCAGTGAAGCGCCGACGGGGAGCTCTGGGGCCAACGTCCTGACTTTC.

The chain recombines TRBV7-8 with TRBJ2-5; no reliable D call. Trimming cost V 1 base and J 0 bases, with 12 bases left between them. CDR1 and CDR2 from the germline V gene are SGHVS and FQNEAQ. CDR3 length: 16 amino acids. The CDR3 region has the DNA TGTGCCAGCAGCTTAGTTGAGTCAGCGTACCAAGAGACCCAGTACTTC. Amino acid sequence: CASSLVESAYQETQYF.

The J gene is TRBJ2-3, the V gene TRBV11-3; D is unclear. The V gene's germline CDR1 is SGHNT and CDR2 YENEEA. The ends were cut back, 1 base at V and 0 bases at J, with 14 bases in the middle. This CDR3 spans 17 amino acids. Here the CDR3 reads CASSLGNGRISTDTQYF. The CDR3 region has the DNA TGTGCCAGCAGCTTAGGAAACGGACGTATTAGCACAGATACGCAGTATTTT.

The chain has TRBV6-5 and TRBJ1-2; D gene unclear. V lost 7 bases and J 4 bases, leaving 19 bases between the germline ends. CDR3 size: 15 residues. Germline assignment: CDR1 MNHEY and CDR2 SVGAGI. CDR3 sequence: CASTPGREYGYGYTF. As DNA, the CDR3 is TGTGCCAGCACCCCCGGGAGGGAGTACGGCTATGGCTACACCTTC.

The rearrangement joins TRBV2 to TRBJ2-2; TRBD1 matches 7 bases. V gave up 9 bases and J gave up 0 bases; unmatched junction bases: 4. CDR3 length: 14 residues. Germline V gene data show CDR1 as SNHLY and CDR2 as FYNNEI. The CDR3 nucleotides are TGTGCCAGTAAGCAGGGGGCGAACACCGGGGAGCTGTTTTTT. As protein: CASKQGANTGELFF.

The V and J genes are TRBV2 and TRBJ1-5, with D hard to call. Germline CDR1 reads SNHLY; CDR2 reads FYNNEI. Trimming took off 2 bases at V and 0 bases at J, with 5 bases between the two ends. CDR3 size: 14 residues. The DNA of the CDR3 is TGTGCCAGCAGTGAATTATATAGCAATCAGCCCCAGCATTTT. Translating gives CASSELYSNQPQHF.

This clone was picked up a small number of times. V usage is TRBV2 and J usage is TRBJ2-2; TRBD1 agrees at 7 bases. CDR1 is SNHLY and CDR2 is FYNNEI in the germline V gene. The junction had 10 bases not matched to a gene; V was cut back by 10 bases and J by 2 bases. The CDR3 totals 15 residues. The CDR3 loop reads CATTRQGTNTGELFF. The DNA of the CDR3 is TGTGCCACCACCAGACAGGGAACTAACACCGGGGAGCTGTTTTTT.

The CDR3 DNA is TGTGCCAGCAGAGCCATACAGGGGGCGGGTGAAAAACTGTTTTTT. Protein product: CASRAIQGAGEKLFF. V usage is TRBV6-1 and J usage is TRBJ1-4, with 9 bases that match TRBD1. This CDR3 is 15 amino acids long. Germline V gene lookup returns CDR1 MNHNS and CDR2 SASEGT. Unmatched junction bases numbered 9, after V lost 6 bases and J lost 7 bases.

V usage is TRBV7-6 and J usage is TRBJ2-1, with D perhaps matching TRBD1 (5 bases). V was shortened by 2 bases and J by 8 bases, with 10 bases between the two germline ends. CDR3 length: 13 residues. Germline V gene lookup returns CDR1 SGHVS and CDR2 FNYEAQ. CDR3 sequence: CASSLLRVHEQFF. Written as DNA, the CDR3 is TGTGCCAGCAGCTTACTCAGGGTGCATGAGCAGTTCTTC.

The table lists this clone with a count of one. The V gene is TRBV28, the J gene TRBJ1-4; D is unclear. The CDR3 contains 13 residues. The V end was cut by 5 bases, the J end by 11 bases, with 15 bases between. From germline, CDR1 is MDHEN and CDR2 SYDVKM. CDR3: CASSVETTRKLFF. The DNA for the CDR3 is TGTGCCAGCAGTGTAGAGACGACGAGGAAACTGTTTTTT.

CDR3 region: CASSPGTGGETQYF. As DNA, the CDR3 is TGTGCCAGCAGTCCAGGGACAGGGGGAGAGACCCAGTACTTC. The genes are TRBV6-1 and TRBJ2-5; 11 positions match TRBD1. From germline, CDR1 is MNHNS and CDR2 SASEGT. CDR3 size: 14 residues. The V and J ends lost 5 bases and 4 bases, in that order; junction bases with no gene match: 3.

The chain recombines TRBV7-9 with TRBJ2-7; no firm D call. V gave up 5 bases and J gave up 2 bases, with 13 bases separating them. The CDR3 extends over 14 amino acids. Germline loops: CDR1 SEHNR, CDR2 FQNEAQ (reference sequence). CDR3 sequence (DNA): TGTGCCAGCAGCCCCTCGGACGGAACCTACGAGCAGTACTTC. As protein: CASSPSDGTYEQYF.